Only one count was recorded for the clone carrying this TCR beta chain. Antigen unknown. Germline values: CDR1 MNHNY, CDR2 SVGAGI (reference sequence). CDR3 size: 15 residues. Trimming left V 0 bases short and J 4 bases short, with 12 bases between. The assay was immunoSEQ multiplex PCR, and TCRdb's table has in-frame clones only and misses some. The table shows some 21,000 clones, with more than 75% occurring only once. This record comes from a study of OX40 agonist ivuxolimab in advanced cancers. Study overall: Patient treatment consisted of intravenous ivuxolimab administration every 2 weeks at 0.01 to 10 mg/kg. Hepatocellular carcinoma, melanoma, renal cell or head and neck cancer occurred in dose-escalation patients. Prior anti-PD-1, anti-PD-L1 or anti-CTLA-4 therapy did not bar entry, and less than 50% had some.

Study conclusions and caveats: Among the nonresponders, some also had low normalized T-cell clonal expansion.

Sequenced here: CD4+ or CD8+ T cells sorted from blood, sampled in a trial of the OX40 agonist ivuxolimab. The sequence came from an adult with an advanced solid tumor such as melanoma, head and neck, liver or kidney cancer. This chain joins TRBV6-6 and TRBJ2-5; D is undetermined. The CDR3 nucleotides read TGTGCCAGCAGTTACTCCTTCGAGGCCGGAGAGACCCAGTACTTC. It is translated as CASSYSFEAGETQYF.